This T cell receptor beta chain was observed in a study of T cell repertoires in cytomegalovirus infection. General study results and limits: It was HLA-C-restricted CMV-specific TCR beta clonotypes that dominated the response ex vivo.

Germline lookup yields CDR1 SGDLS and CDR2 YYNGEE. There are 14 residues in the CDR3. The germline V and J ends were trimmed by 0 bases and 2 bases, with 8 bases remaining between them. A single record per CDR3 protein comes from TCRdb applying MiXCR to the reads. The sample carries about 890,000 distinct CDR3 sequences, less than 35% recorded once. Comments on this clonotype: Its antigen is not known.

This specimen was cultured CD8+ T cells from PBMCs, taken from culture after CMV antigen stimulation. The receptor was derived from a human donor in good health (CMV status not recorded). Some clones in this sample may be carry-over from other donors' samples. The genes are TRBV9 and TRBJ1-2; no definite D call. The CDR3: CASSVATPNYGYTF. The CDR3 bases are TGTGCCAGCAGCGTAGCCACACCGAACTATGGCTACACCTTC.